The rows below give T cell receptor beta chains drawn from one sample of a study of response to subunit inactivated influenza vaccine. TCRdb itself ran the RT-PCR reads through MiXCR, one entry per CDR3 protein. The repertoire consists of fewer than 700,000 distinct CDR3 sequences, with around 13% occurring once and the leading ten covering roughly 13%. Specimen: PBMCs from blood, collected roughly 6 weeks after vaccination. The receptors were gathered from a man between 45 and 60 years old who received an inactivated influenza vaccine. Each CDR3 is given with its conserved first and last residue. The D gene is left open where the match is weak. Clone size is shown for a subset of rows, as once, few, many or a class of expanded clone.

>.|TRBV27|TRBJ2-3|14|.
TGTGCCAGCAGTTTATTTGGAGACACAGATACGCAGTATTTT
CASSLFGDTDTQYF
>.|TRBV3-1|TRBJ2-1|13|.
TGTGCCAGCAGCCGAGACCACTGGCGTGAGCAGTTCTTC
CASSRDHWREQFF
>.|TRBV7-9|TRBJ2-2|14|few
TGTGCCAGCAGCGTGAGACAGAACACCGGGGAGCTGTTTTTT
CASSVRQNTGELFF
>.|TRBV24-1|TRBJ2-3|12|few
TGTGCCACCAGTGATATAGTAGATACGCAGTATTTT
CATSDIVDTQYF
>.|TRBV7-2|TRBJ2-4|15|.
TGTGCCAGCAGCATATTAGGGGGACTTAGAAACATTCAGTACTTC
CASSILGGLRNIQYF
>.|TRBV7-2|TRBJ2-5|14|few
TGTGCCAGCAGCCCTAGAGGTAGTAGAGAGACCCAGTACTTC
CASSPRGSRETQYF
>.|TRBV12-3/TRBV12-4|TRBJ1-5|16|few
TGTGCCAGCAGCGAACAGTGGGGGTGGGGCAATCAGCCCCAGCATTTT
CASSEQWGWGNQPQHF
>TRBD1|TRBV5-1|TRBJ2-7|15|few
TGCGCCAGCAGCTTAACCGGGACAGCTAACTACGAGCAGTACTTC
CASSLTGTANYEQYF
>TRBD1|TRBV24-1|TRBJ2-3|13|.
TGTGCCACCAGTGAATGGACAGGGGGTACGCAGTATTTT
CATSEWTGGTQYF
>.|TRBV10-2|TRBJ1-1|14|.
TGCGCCAGCAGTTTCGCCTACAGGGTCCCTGAAGCTTTCTTT
CASSFAYRVPEAFF
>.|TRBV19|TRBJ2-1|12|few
TGTGCCAGTAGTATGACGATCAATGAGCAGTTCTTC
CASSMTINEQFF
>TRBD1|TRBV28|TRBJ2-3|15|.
TGTGCCAGCAACCTAGACAGGGGGCTAACAGATACGCAGTATTTT
CASNLDRGLTDTQYF
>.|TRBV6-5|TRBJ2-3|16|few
TGTGCCAGCAGTTACTCGAGTCGGGGAGGCACAGATACGCAGTATTTT
CASSYSSRGGTDTQYF
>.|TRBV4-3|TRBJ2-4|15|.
TGCGCCAGCAGCCAAGTAACGAAAAGGGTATACATTCAGTACTTC
CASSQVTKRVYIQYF
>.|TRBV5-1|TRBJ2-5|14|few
TGCGCCAGCAGCCAAGGGGCAGCTCGGGAGACCCAGTACTTC
CASSQGAARETQYF
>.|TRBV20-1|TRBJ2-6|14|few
TGCAGTGCTAGAGCCCCATCTGGGGCCAACGTCCTGACTTTC
CSARAPSGANVLTF
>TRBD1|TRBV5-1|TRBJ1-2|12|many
TGCGCCAGCAGCCCTGGGACAGGTGGCTACACCTTC
CASSPGTGGYTF
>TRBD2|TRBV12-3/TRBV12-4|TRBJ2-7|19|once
TGTACCATCAGTTTAGCGCTAAGGGGACTAGCGTTTAGGACCTACGAGCAGTACTTC
CTISLALRGLAFRTYEQYF
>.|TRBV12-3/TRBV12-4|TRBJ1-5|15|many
TGTGCCAGCAGCAATGAGGGTCTGAGCAATCAGCCCCAGCATTTT
CASSNEGLSNQPQHF
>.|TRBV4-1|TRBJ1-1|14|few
TGCGCCAGCAGCCAGGCTTCAGGGACCACTGAAGCTTTCTTT
CASSQASGTTEAFF
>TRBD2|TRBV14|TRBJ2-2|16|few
TGTGCCAGCAGCCAGTACGCTAGCGGGAGGGCCGGGGAGCTGTTTTTT
CASSQYASGRAGELFF
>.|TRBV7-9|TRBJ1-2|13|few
TGTGCCAGCAGCTTCCTCCAGGGCTTTGGCTACACCTTC
CASSFLQGFGYTF
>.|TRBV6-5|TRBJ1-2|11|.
TGTGCCAGCACAGGGTTCGGTGGCTACACCTTC
CASTGFGGYTF
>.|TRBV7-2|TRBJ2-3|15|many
TGTGCCAGCAGCACCTTAGGGGATAACACAGATACGCAGTATTTT
CASSTLGDNTDTQYF
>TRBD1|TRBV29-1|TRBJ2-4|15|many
TGCAGCGTTGAAGAAACAGGGGGCCGAGGGAACATTCAGTACTTC
CSVEETGGRGNIQYF
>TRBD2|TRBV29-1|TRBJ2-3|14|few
TGCAGCGTTGTGCCTAGCGGCCGCACAGATACGCAGTATTTT
CSVVPSGRTDTQYF
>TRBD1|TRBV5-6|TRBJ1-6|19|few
TGTGCCAGCAGCTTTTACAGGGGTACCCTTAACTCCTATAATTCACCCCTCCACTTT
CASSFYRGTLNSYNSPLHF
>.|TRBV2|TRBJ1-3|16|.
TGTGCCAGCAGTGGGCCCAGGCCTTTATCGGGAAACACCATATATTTT
CASSGPRPLSGNTIYF
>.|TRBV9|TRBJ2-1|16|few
TGTGCCAGCAGCGTAGGGGGTTCGGGGATATACAATGAGCAGTTCTTC
CASSVGGSGIYNEQFF
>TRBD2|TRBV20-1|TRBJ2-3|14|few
TGCAGTGCTAGAGGGCGGGGGAACACAGATACGCAGTATTTT
CSARGRGNTDTQYF
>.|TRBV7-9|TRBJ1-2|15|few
TGTGCCAGCAGCCCCACGGGACACGCGTTCTATGGCTACACCTTC
CASSPTGHAFYGYTF
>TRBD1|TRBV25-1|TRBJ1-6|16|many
TGTGCCAGCAGTGATGGGTACAGGGGAGGCAATTCACCCCTCCACTTT
CASSDGYRGGNSPLHF
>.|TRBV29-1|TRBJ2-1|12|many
TGCAGCGTTCGGACTGGGGCCAATGAGCAGTTCTTC
CSVRTGANEQFF
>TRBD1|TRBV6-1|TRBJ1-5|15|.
TGTGCCAGCACCCCGGGGGACAGCTACAATCAGCCCCAGCATTTT
CASTPGDSYNQPQHF
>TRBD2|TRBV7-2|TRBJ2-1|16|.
TGTGCCAGCAGCCCTTTAACGGGGGGGCCTAAAAATGAGCAGTTCTTC
CASSPLTGGPKNEQFF
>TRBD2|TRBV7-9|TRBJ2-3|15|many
TGTGCCAGCAGCTCAGGACTAGCGGGGACAGATACGCAGTATTTT
CASSSGLAGTDTQYF
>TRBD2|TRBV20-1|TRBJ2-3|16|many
TGCAGTGCTAGAGACCCCGGGACTAGCGGCACAGATACGCAGTATTTT
CSARDPGTSGTDTQYF
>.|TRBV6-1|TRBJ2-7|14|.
TGTGCCAGCCGGGCGGTCCCAGGTACCTACGAGCAGTACTTC
CASRAVPGTYEQYF
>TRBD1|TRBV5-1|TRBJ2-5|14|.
TGTGCCAGCAGCCCACAGGGGGCGCGGGAGACCCAGTACTTC
CASSPQGARETQYF
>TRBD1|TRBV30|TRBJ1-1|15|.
TGTGCCTGGAGTCGCCCAGGAGGGGGCTACACTGAAGCTTTCTTT
CAWSRPGGGYTEAFF
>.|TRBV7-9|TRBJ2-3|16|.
TGTGCCAGCAGCCTACTTGGGGATATTAGCACAGATACGCAGTATTTT
CASSLLGDISTDTQYF
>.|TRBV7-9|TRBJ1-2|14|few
TGTGCCAGCAGCTTGAACACGAAGGGTGGTGGCTACACCTTC
CASSLNTKGGGYTF
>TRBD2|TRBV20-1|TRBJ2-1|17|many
TGCAGTGCTAGAGATTATAGGGCTAGCGGACCCTACAATGAGCAGTTCTTC
CSARDYRASGPYNEQFF
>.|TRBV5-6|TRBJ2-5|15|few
TGTGCCAGCAGCGGTGGGGGGTTAACGGGGGAGACCCAGTACTTC
CASSGGGLTGETQYF
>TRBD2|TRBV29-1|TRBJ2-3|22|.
TGCAGCGTTGAAGATCTTCAACATGGGATCGGCGGACTAGCAATCCCTGTAGATACGCAGTATTTT
CSVEDLQHGIGGLAIPVDTQYF
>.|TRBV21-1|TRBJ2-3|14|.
TGTGCCAGCGGATCTGCTAGCGAAGTCAGTACGCAGTATTTT
CASGSASEVSTQYF
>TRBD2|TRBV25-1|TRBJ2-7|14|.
TGTGCCAGCAGGGACCGGGAGGCACCCTACGAGCAGTACTTC
CASRDREAPYEQYF
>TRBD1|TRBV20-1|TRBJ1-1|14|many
TGCAGTGCTTCCAAAGGGGGCTCCCATACTGAAGCTTTCTTT
CSASKGGSHTEAFF
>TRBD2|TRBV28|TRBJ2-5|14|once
TGTGCCAGCAGAACGGGAGGGGAGGCTGGGACCCAGTACTTC
CASRTGGEAGTQYF
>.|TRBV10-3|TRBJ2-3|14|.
TGTGCCATCAGTGAGACCGACAGCACAGATACGCAGTATTTT
CAISETDSTDTQYF